The clone carrying this T cell receptor (beta chain) has more than one count but fewer than ten. The antigen is not known. The data originate from a study of molecular identifiers for immune sequencing clone quantification. TCRdb re-called the PCR reads through MiXCR, storing one row per CDR3 protein. The table has some 590,000 distinct CDR3 sequences, about 25% seen once. Study findings and constraints: The share of molecules held by clones above 20 RNA copies was over 99% in effector cells and under 1% in naive cells.

Sequencing libraries of naive CD8 cells derived from roughly 20,000 to 1,000,000 sorted cells with 10%, 30% or 50% RNA. As CD8+CD4-CCR7+CD45RA+ cells, naive CD8 T cells were sorted. The sequence came from a human donor in good health. Some libraries in this study had Jurkat cell RNA spiked in. What was sequenced was naive CD8+ T cells from blood, with Jurkat cell RNA spiked in. Subset here: FACS-sorted CD8+CD4-CCR7+CD45RA+ naive T cells.

The CDR3 bases are TGTGCCAGTAGTATGTCTTTCCCTCTGCCAGATACGCAGTATTTT. It is translated as CASSMSFPLPDTQYF. The chain has TRBV19 and TRBJ2-3; D gene ambiguous. CDR1 and CDR2 (germline): LNHDA, SQIVND (reference sequence). The CDR3 consists of 15 residues. Trimming removed 3 bases at V and 4 bases at J, with 14 bases between.